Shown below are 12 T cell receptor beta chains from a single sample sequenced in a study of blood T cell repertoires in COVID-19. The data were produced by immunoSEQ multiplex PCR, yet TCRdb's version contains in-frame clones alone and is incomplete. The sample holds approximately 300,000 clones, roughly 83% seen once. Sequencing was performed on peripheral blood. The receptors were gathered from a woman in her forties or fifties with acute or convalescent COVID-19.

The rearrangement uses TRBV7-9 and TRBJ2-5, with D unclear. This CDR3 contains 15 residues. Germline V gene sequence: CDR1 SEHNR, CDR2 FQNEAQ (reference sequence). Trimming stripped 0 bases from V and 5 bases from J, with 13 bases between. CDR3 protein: CASSLAPKAGETQYF. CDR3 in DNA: TGTGCCAGCAGCTTAGCCCCGAAGGCCGGGGAGACCCAGTACTTC.

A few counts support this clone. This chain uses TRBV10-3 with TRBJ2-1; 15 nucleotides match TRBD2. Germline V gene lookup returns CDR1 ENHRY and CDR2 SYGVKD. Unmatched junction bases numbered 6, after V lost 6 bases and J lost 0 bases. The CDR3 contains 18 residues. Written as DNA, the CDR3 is TGTGCCATCAGGGGACTAGCGGGAGGAGGGGACTCCTACAATGAGCAGTTCTTC. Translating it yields CAIRGLAGGGDSYNEQFF.

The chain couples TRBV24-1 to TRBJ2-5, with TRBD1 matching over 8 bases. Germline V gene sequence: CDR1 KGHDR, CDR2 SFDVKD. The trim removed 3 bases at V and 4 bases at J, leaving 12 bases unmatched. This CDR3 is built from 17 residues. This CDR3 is CATSDRGMDGTGETQYF. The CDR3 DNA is TGTGCCACCAGTGATCGGGGTATGGATGGGACAGGAGAGACCCAGTACTTC.

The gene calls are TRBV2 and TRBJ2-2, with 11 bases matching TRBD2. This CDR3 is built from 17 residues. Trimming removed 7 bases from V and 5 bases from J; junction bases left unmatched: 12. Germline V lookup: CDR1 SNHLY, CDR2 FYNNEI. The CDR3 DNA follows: TGTGCCAGCACTGGGATAGCGGGAGGGCTGGGAACCGGGGAGCTGTTTTTT. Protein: CASTGIAGGLGTGELFF.

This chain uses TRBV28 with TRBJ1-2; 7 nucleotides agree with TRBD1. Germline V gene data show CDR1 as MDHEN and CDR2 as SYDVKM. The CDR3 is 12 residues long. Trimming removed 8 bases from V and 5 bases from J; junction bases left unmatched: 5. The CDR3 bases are TGTGCCAGCCTGGACAGGTTTTATGGCTACACCTTC. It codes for CASLDRFYGYTF.

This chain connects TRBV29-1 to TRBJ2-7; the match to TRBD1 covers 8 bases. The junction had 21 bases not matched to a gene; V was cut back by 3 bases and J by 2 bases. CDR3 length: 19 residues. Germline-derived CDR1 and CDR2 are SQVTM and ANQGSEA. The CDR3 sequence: CSVELSDRGFREVPYEQYF. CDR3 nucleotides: TGCAGCGTTGAGCTTAGCGACAGGGGTTTTCGTGAGGTTCCCTACGAGCAGTACTTC.

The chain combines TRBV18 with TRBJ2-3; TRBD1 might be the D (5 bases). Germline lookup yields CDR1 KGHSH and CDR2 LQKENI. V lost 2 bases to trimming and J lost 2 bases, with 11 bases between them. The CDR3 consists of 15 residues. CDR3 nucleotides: TGTGCCAGCTCACCAGGGGCGGCCGTCACAGATACGCAGTATTTT. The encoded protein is CASSPGAAVTDTQYF.

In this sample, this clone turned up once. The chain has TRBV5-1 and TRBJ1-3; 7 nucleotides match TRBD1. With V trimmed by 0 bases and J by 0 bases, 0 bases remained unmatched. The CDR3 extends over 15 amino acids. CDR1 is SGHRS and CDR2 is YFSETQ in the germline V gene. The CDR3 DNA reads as TGCGCCAGCAGCTTGGCAGGGGGCTCTGGAAACACCATATATTTT. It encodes CASSLAGGSGNTIYF.

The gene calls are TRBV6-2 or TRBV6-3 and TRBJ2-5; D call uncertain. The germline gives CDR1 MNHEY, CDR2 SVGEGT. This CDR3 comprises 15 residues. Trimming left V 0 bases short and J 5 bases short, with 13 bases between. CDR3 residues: CASSYSPRGEETQYF. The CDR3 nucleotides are TGTGCCAGCAGTTACTCCCCTCGTGGTGAGGAGACCCAGTACTTC.

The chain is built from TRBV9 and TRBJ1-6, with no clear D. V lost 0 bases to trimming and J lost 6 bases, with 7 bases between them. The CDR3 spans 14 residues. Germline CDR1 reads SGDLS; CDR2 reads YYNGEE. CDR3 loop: CASSVEPFNSPLHF. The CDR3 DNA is TGTGCCAGCAGCGTAGAGCCTTTTAATTCACCCCTCCACTTT.

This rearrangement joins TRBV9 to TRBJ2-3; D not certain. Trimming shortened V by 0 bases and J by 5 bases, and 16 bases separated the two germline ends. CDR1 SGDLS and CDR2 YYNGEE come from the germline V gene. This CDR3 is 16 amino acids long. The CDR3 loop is CASSVGSAISGDTQYF. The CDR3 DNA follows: TGTGCCAGCAGCGTAGGCTCAGCCATCTCGGGAGATACGCAGTATTTT.

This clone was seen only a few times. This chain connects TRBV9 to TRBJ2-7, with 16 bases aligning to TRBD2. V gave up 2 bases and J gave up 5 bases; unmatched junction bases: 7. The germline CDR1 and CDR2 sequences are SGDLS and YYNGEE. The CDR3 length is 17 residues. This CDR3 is CASSVGTSGRAAHEQYF. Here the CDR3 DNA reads TGTGCCAGCAGCGTGGGGACTAGCGGGAGGGCCGCCCACGAGCAGTACTTC.